This is a list of T cell receptor beta chains from one sample in a study of human T cells and chemical hapten exposure. TCRdb re-called the RACE reads with MiXCR, one entry per CDR3 protein. The data contain approximately 350,000 distinct CDR3 sequences, approximately 6.9% of them singletons. The specimen was whole blood, collected in connection with sensitization to the hapten diphenylcyclopropenone (DPC). The source is a woman under 30 with alopecia areata. Some clones in this sample may be carry-over from other donors' samples. Each CDR3 is given with its conserved first and last residue. The D gene is left open where the match is weak. For some rows the clone size is stated as once, few or many, or as a class when expanded; others skip it.

>TRBJ1-4|TRBD1|TRBV4-1|18|many
CASSQDRGDRTTNEKLFF
TGCGCCAGCAGCCAAGATCGAGGGGACAGGACAACTAATGAAAAACTGTTTTTT
>TRBJ1-2|-|TRBV25-1|13|many
CASSDGALYGYTF
TGTGCCAGCAGTGATGGGGCTCTATATGGCTACACCTTC
>TRBJ1-1|-|TRBV20-1|14|few
CSASPGNMNTEAFF
TGCAGTGCTAGCCCGGGGAATATGAACACTGAAGCTTTCTTT
>TRBJ2-6|-|TRBV6-2/TRBV6-3|15|-
CASSRGILGANVLTF
TGTGCCAGCAGCCGCGGGATCTTGGGGGCCAACGTCCTGACTTTC
>TRBJ2-7|-|TRBV4-2|11|-
CASSHPGEQYF
TGTGCCAGCAGCCATCCAGGCGAGCAGTACTTC
>TRBJ2-1|TRBD1|TRBV7-2|15|many
CASTLGQGLWDEQFF
TGTGCCAGCACCCTGGGACAGGGGTTATGGGATGAGCAGTTCTTC
>TRBJ2-5|-|TRBV7-8|14|many
CASSSQAIQETQYF
TGTGCCAGCAGCTCCCAGGCTATCCAAGAGACCCAGTACTTC
>TRBJ2-5|-|TRBV10-3|13|many
CAVGTPDKETQYF
TGTGCCGTGGGGACCCCCGACAAAGAGACCCAGTACTTC
>TRBJ1-4|-|TRBV6-6|18|-
CASTTPTGQAIWSEKLFF
TGTGCCAGCACCACGCCGACAGGCCAAGCGATATGGAGTGAAAAACTGTTTTTT
>TRBJ2-1|TRBD1|TRBV7-8|19|-
CASSLPGTGNFSSYNEQFF
TGTGCCAGCAGCCTGCCCGGGACAGGAAATTTTAGCTCCTACAATGAGCAGTTCTTC
>TRBJ2-5|TRBD1|TRBV20-1|14|many
CSARGQNLQETQYF
TGCAGTGCTCGGGGACAGAACTTACAAGAGACCCAGTACTTC
>TRBJ2-1|-|TRBV19|14|few
CASTTTGTANEQFF
TGTGCCAGTACCACAACCGGGACGGCAAATGAGCAGTTCTTC
>TRBJ1-2|-|TRBV4-3|14|few
CASSPRQENYGYTF
TGCGCCAGCAGCCCACGACAGGAGAACTATGGCTACACCTTC
>TRBJ2-3|-|TRBV9|16|many
CASSVTGTASTDTQYF
TGTGCCAGCAGCGTAACGGGGACGGCTAGCACAGATACGCAGTATTTT
>TRBJ2-7|TRBD1|TRBV5-5|14|many
CATRKQGALYEQYF
TGTGCCACCAGGAAACAGGGGGCCCTCTACGAGCAGTACTTC
>TRBJ1-1|-|TRBV7-3|13|-
CASSFSGRTEAFF
TGTGCCAGCAGCTTCTCCGGGCGGACTGAAGCTTTCTTT
>TRBJ2-7|-|TRBV20-1|12|-
CSVPGLPYEQYF
TGCAGTGTTCCGGGACTCCCATACGAGCAGTACTTC
>TRBJ1-6|TRBD1|TRBV4-3|14|many
CASRMGQNNSPLHF
TGCGCCAGCAGGATGGGACAGAACAATTCACCCCTCCACTTT
>TRBJ2-1|-|TRBV7-2|16|many
CASSSRDPDSYNEQFF
TGTGCCAGCAGCTCCAGGGACCCAGACTCCTACAATGAGCAGTTCTTC
>TRBJ2-7|-|TRBV9|14|few
CASSVEPGSYEQYF
TGTGCCAGCAGCGTAGAACCGGGCTCCTACGAGCAGTACTTC
>TRBJ1-5|-|TRBV12-3/TRBV12-4|13|many
CASTLVGNQPQHF
TGTGCCAGCACCCTTGTGGGCAATCAGCCCCAGCATTTT
>TRBJ2-3|-|TRBV7-2|13|many
CASSLVDTDTQYF
TGTGCCAGCAGCTTAGTGGACACGGATACGCAGTATTTT
>TRBJ1-2|-|TRBV20-1|13|-
CSAILSANYGYTF
TGCAGTGCTATTTTATCGGCCAACTATGGCTACACCTTC
>TRBJ2-7|-|TRBV10-3|17|-
CAISDIRVDLGAYEQYF
TGTGCCATCAGTGACATTAGGGTCGATTTGGGGGCCTACGAGCAGTACTTC
>TRBJ2-5|TRBD2|TRBV12-3/TRBV12-4|14|-
CASSPGGKSETQYF
TGTGCCAGCAGCCCGGGGGGGAAATCGGAGACCCAGTACTTC
>TRBJ2-2|-|TRBV6-2/TRBV6-3|11|many
CASRKTEELFF
TGTGCCAGCAGGAAGACAGAGGAGCTGTTTTTT
>TRBJ2-7|-|TRBV6-5|15|few
CASSYSQASSYEQYF
TGTGCCAGCAGTTACTCCCAGGCCAGCTCCTACGAGCAGTACTTC
>TRBJ2-5|TRBD2|TRBV3-1|16|few
CASSQEGLADQETQYF
TGTGCCAGCAGCCAAGAGGGACTAGCGGATCAAGAGACCCAGTACTTC
>TRBJ1-5|-|TRBV12-3/TRBV12-4|14|few
CASRTGRDNQPQHF
TGTGCCAGCAGAACCGGACGGGACAATCAGCCCCAGCATTTT
>TRBJ1-6|TRBD1|TRBV7-8|15|-
CASSLTGTINSPLHF
TGTGCCAGCAGTTTGACAGGGACGATTAATTCACCCCTCCACTTT
>TRBJ1-6|-|TRBV10-3|15|few
CAISDRPNSNSPLHF
TGTGCCATCAGTGACCGTCCAAATTCTAATTCACCCCTCCACTTT
>TRBJ1-1|-|TRBV7-2|14|-
CASSLDYAGTEAFF
TGTGCCAGCAGCTTAGACTACGCGGGGACTGAAGCTTTCTTT
>TRBJ1-1|-|TRBV5-5|14|-
CASSLVTVGTEAFF
TGTGCCAGCAGCTTGGTGACAGTGGGCACTGAAGCTTTCTTT
>TRBJ1-2|TRBD1|TRBV29-1|13|few
CSVDSQGVGGYTF
TGCAGCGTCGACTCACAGGGGGTCGGAGGCTACACCTTC
>TRBJ2-7|-|TRBV4-3|13|-
CASSQSQGYEQYF
TGCGCCAGCAGCCAATCTCAGGGGTACGAGCAGTACTTC
>TRBJ1-4|-|TRBV6-5|15|-
CASSYDGGSNEKLFF
TGTGCCAGCAGTTACGATGGGGGGTCCAATGAAAAACTGTTTTTT
>TRBJ2-1|-|TRBV2|14|-
CASSENLRVNEQFF
TGTGCCAGCAGTGAGAATCTGAGGGTAAATGAGCAGTTCTTC